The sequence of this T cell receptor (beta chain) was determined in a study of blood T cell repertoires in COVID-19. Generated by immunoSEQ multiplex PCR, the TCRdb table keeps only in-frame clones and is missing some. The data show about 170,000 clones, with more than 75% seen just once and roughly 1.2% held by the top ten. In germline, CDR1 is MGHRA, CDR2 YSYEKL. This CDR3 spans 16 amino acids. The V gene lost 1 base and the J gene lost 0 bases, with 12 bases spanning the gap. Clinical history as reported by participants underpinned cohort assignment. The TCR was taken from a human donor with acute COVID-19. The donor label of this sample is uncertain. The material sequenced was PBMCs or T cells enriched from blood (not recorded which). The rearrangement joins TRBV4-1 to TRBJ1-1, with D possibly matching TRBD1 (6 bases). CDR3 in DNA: TGCGCCAGCAGCCAAGGAGGATGGGGGCTGAACACTGAAGCTTTCTTT. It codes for CASSQGGWGLNTEAFF.